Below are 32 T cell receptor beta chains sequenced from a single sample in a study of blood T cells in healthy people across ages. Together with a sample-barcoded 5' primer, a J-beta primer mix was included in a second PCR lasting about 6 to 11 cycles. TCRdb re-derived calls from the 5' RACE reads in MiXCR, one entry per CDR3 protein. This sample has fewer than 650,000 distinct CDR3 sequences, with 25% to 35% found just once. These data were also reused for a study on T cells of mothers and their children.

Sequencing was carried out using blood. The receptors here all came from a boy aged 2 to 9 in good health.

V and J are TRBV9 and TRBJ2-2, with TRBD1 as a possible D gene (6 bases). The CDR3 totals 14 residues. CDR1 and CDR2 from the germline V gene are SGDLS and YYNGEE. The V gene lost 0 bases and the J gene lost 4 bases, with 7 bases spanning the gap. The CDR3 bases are TGTGCCAGCAGCGTAGAAGGGGGCACCGGGGAGCTGTTTTTT. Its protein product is CASSVEGGTGELFF.

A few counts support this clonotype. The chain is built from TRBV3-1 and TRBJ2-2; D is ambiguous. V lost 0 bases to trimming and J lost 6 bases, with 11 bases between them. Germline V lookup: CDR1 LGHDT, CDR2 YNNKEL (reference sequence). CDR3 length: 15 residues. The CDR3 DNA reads TGTGCCAGCAGCCAAGATCGGCTAGACCCCGGGGAGCTGTTTTTT. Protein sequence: CASSQDRLDPGELFF.

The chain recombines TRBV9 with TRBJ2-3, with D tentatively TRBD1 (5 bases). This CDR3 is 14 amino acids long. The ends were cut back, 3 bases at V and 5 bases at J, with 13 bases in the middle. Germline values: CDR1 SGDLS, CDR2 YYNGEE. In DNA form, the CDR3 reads TGTGCCAGCAGCGGCGGCAGGGATGGAGATACGCAGTATTTT. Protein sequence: CASSGGRDGDTQYF.

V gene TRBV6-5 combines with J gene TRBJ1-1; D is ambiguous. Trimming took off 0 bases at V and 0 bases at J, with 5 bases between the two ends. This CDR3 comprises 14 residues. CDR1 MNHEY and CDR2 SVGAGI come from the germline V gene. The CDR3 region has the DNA TGTGCCAGCAGTTACTCGTATCTGAACACTGAAGCTTTCTTT. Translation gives CASSYSYLNTEAFF.

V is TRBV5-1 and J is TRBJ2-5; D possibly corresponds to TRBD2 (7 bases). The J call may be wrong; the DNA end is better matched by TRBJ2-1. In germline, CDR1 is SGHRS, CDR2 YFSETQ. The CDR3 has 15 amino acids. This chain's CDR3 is CASSFRWEGGGEQFF. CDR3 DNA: TGCGCCAGCAGCTTTCGCTGGGAGGGAGGGGGTGAGCAGTTCTTC.

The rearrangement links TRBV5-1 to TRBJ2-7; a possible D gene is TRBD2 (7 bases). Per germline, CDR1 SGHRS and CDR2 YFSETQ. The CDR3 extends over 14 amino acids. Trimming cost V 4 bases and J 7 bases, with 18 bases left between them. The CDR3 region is CASSPSQGAGEQYF. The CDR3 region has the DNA TGCGCCAGCAGCCCGTCACAGGGAGCGGGGGAGCAGTACTTC.

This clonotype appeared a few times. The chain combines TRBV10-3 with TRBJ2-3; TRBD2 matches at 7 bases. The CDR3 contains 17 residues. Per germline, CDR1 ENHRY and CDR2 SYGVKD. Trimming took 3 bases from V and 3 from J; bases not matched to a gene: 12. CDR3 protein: CAISDPGETSLTDTQYF. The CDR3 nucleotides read TGTGCCATCAGTGACCCGGGGGAGACTAGCCTAACAGATACGCAGTATTTT.

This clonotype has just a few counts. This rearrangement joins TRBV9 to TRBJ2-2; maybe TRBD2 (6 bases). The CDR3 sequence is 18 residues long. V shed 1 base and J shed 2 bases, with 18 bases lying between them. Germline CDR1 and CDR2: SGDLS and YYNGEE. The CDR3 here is CASSVRLARPLNTGELFF. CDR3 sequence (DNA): TGTGCCAGCAGCGTAAGGCTAGCGCGACCCCTTAACACCGGGGAGCTGTTTTTT.

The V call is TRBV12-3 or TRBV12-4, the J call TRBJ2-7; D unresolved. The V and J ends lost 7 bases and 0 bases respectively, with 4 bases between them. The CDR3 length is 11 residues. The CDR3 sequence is CASTASYEQYF. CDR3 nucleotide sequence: TGTGCCAGCACCGCCTCCTACGAGCAGTACTTC.

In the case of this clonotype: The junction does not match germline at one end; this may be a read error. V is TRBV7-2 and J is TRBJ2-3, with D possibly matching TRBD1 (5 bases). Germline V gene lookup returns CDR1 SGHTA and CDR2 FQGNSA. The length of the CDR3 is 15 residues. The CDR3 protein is CASSPPVRRTQVQYF. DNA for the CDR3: TGTGCAAGCAGCCCCCCCGTTAGGAGAACACAGGTGCAGTATTTT.

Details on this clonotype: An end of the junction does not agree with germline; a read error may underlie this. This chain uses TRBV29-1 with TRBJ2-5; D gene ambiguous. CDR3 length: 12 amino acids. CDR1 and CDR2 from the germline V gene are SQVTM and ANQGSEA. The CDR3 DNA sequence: TGCAGCGCTGAAGGGAACCAAGAGACCCAGTACTTC. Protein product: CSAEGNQETQYF.

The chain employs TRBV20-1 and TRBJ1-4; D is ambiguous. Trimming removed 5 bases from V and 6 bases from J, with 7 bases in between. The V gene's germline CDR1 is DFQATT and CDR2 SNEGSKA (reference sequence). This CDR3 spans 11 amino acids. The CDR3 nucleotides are TGCAGTGCTGCGAGGGATGAAAAACTGTTTTTT. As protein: CSAARDEKLFF.

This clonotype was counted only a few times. In DNA, the CDR3 is TGTGCCAGCAGCTCACGGGACGGACCCTACGAGCAGTACTTC. This translates into CASSSRDGPYEQYF. V is TRBV7-6 and J is TRBJ2-1, with D tentatively TRBD1 or TRBD2 (5 bases each). TRBJ2-7 explains the end of the DNA better; the J call may be wrong. In germline, CDR1 is SGHVS, CDR2 FNYEAQ. This CDR3 spans 14 amino acids.

The CDR3 reads CASSFTGTPNTEAFF. The CDR3 nucleotides read TGTGCCAGCAGCTTTACCGGGACACCGAACACTGAAGCTTTCTTT. The chain combines TRBV5-5 with TRBJ1-1, with D perhaps matching TRBD1 (6 bases). Germline V gene lookup returns CDR1 SGHKS and CDR2 YYEKEE (reference sequence). V lost 2 bases and J lost 1, with 12 bases in between. The CDR3 is made up of 15 amino acids. Full variable domain (outside the CDR3, taken from reference TRBV5-5 and TRBJ1-1): DAGVTQSPTHLIKTRGQQVTLRCSPISGHKSVSWYQQVLGQGPQFIFQYYEKEERGRGNFPDRFSARQFPNYSSELNVNALLLGDSALYLCASSFTGTPNTEAFFGQGTRLTVV.

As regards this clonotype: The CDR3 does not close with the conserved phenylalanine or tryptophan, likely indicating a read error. In DNA form, the CDR3 reads TGTGCCGGCATAAGACAGGGGAAAGGCTATGGCTACACCGTC. Its protein is CAGIRQGKGYGYTV. The chain couples TRBV30 to TRBJ1-2; 8 bases line up with TRBD1. In germline, CDR1 is GTSNPN, CDR2 SVGIG (reference sequence). The V segment lost 8 bases and the J segment 4 bases; nucleotides outside the gene matches: 12. The CDR3 is 14 residues long.

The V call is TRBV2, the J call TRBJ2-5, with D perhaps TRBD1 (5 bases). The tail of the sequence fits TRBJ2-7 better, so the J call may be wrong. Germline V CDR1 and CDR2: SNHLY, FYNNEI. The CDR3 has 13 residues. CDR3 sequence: CASSGGQDYEQYF. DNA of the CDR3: TGTGCCAGCAGCGGTGGACAAGACTACGAGCAGTACTTC.

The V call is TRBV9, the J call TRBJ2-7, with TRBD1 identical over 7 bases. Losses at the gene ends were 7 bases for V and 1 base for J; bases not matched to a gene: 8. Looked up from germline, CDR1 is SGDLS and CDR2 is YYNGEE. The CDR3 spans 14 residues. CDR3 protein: CASCDREISYEQYF. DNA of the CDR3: TGTGCCAGCTGTGACAGGGAAATTTCCTACGAGCAGTACTTC.

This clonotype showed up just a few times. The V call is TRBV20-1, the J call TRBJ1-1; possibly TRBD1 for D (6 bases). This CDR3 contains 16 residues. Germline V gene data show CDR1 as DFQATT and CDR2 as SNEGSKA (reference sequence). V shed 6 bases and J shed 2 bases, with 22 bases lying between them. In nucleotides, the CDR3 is TGCAGTGCCGCCCGACCTTTGCCAGGGGCTAACACTGAAGCTTTCTTT. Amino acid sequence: CSAARPLPGANTEAFF.

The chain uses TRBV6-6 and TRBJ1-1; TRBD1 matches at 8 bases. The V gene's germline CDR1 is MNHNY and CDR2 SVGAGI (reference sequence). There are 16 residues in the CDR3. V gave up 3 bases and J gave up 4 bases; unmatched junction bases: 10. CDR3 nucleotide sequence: TGTGCCAGCAGTTATGGGACAGGCAGTGTTGGCACTGAAGCTTTCTTT. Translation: CASSYGTGSVGTEAFF.

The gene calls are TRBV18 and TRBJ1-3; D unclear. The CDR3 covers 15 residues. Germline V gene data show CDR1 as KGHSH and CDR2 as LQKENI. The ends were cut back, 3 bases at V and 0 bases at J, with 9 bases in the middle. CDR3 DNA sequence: TGTGCCAGCTCACCCGGACTCAACTCTGGAAACACCATATATTTT. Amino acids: CASSPGLNSGNTIYF.

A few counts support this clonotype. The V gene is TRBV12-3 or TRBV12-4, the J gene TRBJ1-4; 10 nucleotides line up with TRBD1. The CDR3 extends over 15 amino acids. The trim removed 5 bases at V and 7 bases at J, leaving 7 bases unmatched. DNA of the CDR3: TGTGCCAGCAGTACTTACGGACAGGGGGTTGAAAAACTGTTTTTT. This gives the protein CASSTYGQGVEKLFF.

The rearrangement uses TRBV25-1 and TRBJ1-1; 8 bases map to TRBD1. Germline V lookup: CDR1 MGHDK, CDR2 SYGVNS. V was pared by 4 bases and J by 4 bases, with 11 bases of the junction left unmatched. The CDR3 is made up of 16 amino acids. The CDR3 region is CASSAGQGTLTTEAFF. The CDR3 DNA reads TGTGCCAGCAGTGCCGGACAGGGTACCTTGACCACTGAAGCTTTCTTT.

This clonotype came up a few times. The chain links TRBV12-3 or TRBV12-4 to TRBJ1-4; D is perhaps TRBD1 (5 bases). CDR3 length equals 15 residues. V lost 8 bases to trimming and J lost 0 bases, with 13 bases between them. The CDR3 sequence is CASAPPRATNEKLFF. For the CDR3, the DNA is TGTGCCAGCGCCCCTCCCAGGGCAACTAATGAAAAACTGTTTTTT.

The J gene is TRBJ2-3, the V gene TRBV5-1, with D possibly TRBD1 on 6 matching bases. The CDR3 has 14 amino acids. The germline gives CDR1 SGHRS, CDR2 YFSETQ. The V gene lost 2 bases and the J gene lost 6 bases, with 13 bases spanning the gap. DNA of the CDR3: TGCGCCAGCAGCTTCCTCCAGGGGCGGGATACGCAGTATTTT. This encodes CASSFLQGRDTQYF.

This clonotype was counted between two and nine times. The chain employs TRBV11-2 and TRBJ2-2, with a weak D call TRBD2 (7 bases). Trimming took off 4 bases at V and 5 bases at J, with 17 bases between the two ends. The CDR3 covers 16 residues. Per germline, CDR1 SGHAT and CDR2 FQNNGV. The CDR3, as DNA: TGTGCCAGCAGCTCGCGGGGGCGTCGGAGTACCGGGGAGCTGTTTTTT. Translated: CASSSRGRRSTGELFF.

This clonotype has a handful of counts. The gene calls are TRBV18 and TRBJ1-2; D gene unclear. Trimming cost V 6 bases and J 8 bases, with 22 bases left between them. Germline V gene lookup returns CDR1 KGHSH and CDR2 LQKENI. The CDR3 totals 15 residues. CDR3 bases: TGTGCCAGCTCCCTTGGACGTTCCGTGCTGATGGGCTACACCTTC. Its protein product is CASSLGRSVLMGYTF.

CDR3 sequence (DNA): TGTGCCAGCAGCCAAGTCGGCCACAGGGAGAAAATGACTGAAGCTTTCTTT. As protein: CASSQVGHREKMTEAFF. The chain recombines TRBV4-2 with TRBJ1-1; D is possibly TRBD1 (6 bases). This CDR3 has 17 amino acids. Germline V gene lookup returns CDR1 LGHNA and CDR2 YNFKEQ. The ends were cut back, 1 base at V and 5 bases at J, with 20 bases in the middle.

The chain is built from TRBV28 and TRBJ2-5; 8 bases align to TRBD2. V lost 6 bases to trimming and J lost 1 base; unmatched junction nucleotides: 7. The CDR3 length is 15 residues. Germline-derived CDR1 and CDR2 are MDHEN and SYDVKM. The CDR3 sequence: CASSTIRGGQETQYF. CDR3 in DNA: TGTGCCAGCAGCACTATACGGGGGGGCCAAGAGACCCAGTACTTC. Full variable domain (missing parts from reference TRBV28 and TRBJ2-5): DVKVTQSSRYLVKRTGEKVFLECVQDMDHENMFWYRQDPGLGLRLIYFSYDVKMKEKGDIPEGYSVSREKKERFSLILESASTNQTSMYLCASSTIRGGQETQYFGPGTRLLVL.

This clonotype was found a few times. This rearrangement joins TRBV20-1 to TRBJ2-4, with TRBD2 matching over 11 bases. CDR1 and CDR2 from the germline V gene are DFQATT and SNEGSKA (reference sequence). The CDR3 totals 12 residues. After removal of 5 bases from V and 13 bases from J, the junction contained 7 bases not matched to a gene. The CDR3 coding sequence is TGCAGTGCTTCTAGCGGGGGGATCCACCAGTACTTC. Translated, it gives CSASSGGIHQYF.

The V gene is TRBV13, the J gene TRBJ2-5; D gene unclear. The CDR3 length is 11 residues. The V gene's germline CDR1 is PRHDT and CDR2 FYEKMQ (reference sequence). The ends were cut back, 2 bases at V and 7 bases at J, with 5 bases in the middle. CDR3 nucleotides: TGTGCCAGCAGCTTAATGGGGACCCAGTACTTC. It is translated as CASSLMGTQYF.

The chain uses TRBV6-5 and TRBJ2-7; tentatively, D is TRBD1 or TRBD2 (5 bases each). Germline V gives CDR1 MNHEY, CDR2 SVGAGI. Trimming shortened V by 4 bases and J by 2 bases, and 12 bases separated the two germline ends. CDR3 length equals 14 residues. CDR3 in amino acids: CASSSDRDPYEQYF. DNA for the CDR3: TGTGCCAGCAGTTCGGACCGGGACCCCTACGAGCAGTACTTC.

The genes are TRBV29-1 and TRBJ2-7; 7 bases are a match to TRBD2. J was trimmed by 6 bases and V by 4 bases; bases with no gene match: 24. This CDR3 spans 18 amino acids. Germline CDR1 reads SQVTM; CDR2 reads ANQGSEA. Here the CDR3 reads CSVGWGGTFRNLKGEQYF. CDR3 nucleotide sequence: TGCAGCGTTGGGTGGGGGGGGACGTTCCGGAACTTGAAAGGCGAGCAGTACTTC.